This TCR beta chain was identified in a study of cytomegalovirus exposure and HLA in healthy donors. The CDR3 contains 16 residues. V was pared by 3 bases and J by 3 bases, with 9 bases of the junction left unmatched. Germline V CDR1 and CDR2: SEHNR, FQNEAQ (reference sequence). The PCR made use of 60 Vbeta and 13 Jbeta primers. Generated by immunoSEQ multiplex PCR, the TCRdb table keeps only in-frame clones and is missing some. Of some 120,000 clones listed, 74% are singletons. The chain uses TRBV7-9 and TRBJ2-5, with 8 bases lining up with TRBD1. Sequences were obtained from PBMCs. The receptor was derived from a woman aged 50 to 60 in good health and CMV-seropositive. The CDR3: CASSFATGQVKETQYF. For the CDR3, the DNA is TGTGCCAGCAGCTTCGCAACGGGACAGGTTAAAGAGACCCAGTACTTC.